The clone carrying this TCR beta chain was seen a handful of times. Antigen specificity is unknown. This sample is drawn from a study of T cells in Graves' hyperthyroidism and ophthalmopathy. In the study overall: It was at initial diagnosis, before any treatment, that peripheral blood was collected. Study-wide results and limits: Ophthalmopathy, which appeared later, was predicted by the model a median roughly 6.6 months before onset. Also found in blood were most expanded thyroid clonotypes above 0.001.

Template material for amplifying TCR beta CDR3 regions consisted of RNA transcripts. The HTBI primer set drove a first-round RT-PCR of the TCR CDR3. From the multiplex PCR reads, TCRdb called clonotypes with MiXCR, one entry per CDR3 protein. The sample lists 530,000 or so distinct CDR3 sequences, approximately 25% seen once, with about 10% in the top ten. V gave up 4 bases and J gave up 1 base, with 7 bases separating them. The CDR3 sequence is 13 residues long. CDR1 is SNHLY, CDR2 FYNNEI, per germline. With duration under 3 months, ophthalmopathy was active: Clinical Activity Score at least 3, NOSPECS at least 4.

V gene TRBV2 combines with J gene TRBJ1-1; D not resolved. This receptor was obtained from a woman aged 25 to 39 with Graves' ophthalmopathy. The sequencing sample was made of blood. CDR3 sequence (DNA): TGTGCCAGCAGTGGGGAGCAGAACACTGAAGCTTTCTTT. Translating it yields CASSGEQNTEAFF. Combining the CDR3 with reference TRBV2 and TRBJ1-1 gives the whole variable domain EPEVTQTPSHQVTQMGQEVILRCVPISNHLYFYWYRQILGQKVEFLVSFYNNEISEKSEIFDDQFSVERPDGSNFTLKIRSTKLEDSAMYFCASSGEQNTEAFFGQGTRLTVV.